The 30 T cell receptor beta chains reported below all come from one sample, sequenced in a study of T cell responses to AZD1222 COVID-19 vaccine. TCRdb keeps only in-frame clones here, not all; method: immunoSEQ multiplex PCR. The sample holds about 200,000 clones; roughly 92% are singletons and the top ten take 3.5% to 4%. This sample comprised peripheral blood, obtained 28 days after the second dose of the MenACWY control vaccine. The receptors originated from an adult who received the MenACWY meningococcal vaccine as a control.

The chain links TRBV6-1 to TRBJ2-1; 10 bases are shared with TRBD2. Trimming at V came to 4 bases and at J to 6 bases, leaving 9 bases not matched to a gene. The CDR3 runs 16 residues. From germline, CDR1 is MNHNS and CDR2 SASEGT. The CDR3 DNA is TGTGCCAGCAGTGCTAGCGGGAGCGCCCTCCTCAATGAGCAGTTCTTC. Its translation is CASSASGSALLNEQFF.

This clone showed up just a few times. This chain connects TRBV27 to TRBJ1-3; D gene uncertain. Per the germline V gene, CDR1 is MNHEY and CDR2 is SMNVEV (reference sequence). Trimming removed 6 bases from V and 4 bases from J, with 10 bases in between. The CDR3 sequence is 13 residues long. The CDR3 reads CASSPQYGNTIYF. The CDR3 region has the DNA TGTGCCAGCAGCCCGCAGTACGGAAACACCATATATTTT.

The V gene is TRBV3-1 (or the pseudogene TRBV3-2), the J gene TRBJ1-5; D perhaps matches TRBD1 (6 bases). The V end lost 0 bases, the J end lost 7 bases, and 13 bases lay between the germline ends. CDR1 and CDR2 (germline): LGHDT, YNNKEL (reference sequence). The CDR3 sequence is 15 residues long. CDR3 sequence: CASSQDVGGRQPQHF. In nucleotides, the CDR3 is TGTGCCAGCAGCCAAGATGTCGGGGGGCGGCAGCCCCAGCATTTT.

The CDR3, as DNA: TGTGCCTGGAGTGCCGGACTAGCGGGACACAATGAGCAGTTCTTC. This translates into CAWSAGLAGHNEQFF. The chain uses TRBV30 and TRBJ2-1; 12 nucleotides agree with TRBD2. Germline V gene data show CDR1 as GTSNPN and CDR2 as SVGIG (reference sequence). The junction had 3 bases not matched to a gene; V was cut back by 1 base and J by 5 bases. The CDR3 spans 15 residues.

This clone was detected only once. CDR3 protein: CAITAGTLHTGELFF. CDR3 nucleotide sequence: TGTGCCATCACAGCGGGGACCTTACACACCGGGGAGCTGTTTTTT. This rearrangement joins TRBV10-3 to TRBJ2-2; 7 positions agree with TRBD2. Germline CDR1 reads ENHRY; CDR2 reads SYGVKD. V was clipped by 7 bases and J by 3 bases; unmatched bases: 8. The CDR3 sequence is 15 residues long.

The CDR3 nucleotides read TGCGCCAGCAGCTTAGAGGGGGCTCTGAACACCGGGGAGCTGTTTTTT. Its translation: CASSLEGALNTGELFF. The gene calls are TRBV5-1 and TRBJ2-2; 7 bases map to TRBD1. The CDR3 is made up of 16 amino acids. Germline-derived CDR1 and CDR2 are SGHRS and YFSETQ. J lost 1 base, V lost 2 bases, and 5 bases had no gene match.

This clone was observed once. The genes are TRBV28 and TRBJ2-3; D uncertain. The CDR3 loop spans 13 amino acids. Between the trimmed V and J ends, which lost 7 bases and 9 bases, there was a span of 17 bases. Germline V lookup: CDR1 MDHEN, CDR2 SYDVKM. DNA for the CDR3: TGTGCCAGCACAAAGACCGGTACTTGGACGCAGTATTTT. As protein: CASTKTGTWTQYF.

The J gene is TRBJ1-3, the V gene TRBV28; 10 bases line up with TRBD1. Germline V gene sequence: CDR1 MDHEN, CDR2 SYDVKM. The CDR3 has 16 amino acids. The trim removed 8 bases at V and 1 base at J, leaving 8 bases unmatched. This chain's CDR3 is CASGSSGQGSGNTIYF. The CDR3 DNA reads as TGTGCCAGCGGATCCTCGGGACAGGGGTCTGGAAACACCATATATTTT.

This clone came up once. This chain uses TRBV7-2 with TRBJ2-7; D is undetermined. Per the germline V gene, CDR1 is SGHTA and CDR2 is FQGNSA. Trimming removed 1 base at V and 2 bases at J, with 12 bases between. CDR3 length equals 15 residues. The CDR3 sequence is CASSLGSARTYEQYF. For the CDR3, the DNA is TGTGCCAGCAGCTTAGGGAGCGCGCGCACCTACGAGCAGTACTTC.

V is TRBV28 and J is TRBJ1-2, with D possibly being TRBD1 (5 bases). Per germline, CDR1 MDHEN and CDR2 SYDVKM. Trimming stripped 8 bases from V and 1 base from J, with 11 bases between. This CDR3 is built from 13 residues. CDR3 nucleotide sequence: TGTGCCAGCCAGAGACAGTTTAACTATGGCTACACCTTC. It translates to CASQRQFNYGYTF.

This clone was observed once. The CDR3 sequence: CASSLGGRSYGYTF. CDR3 bases: TGTGCCAGCAGCTTAGGGGGGCGGAGCTATGGCTACACCTTC. The rearrangement joins TRBV7-9 to TRBJ1-2; TRBD1 is a possible D gene (6 bases). V was clipped by 1 base and J by 4 bases, with 10 bases between them. This CDR3 is 14 amino acids long. CDR1 is SEHNR, CDR2 FQNEAQ, per germline (reference sequence).

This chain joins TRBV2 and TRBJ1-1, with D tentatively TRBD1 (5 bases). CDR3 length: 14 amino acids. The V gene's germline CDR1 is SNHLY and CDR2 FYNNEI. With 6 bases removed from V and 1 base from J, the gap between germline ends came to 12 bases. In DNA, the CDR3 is TGTGCCAGCAGCCGGGGACTCCCGAACACTGAAGCTTTCTTT. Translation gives CASSRGLPNTEAFF. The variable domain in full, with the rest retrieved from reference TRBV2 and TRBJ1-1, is EPEVTQTPSHQVTQMGQEVILRCVPISNHLYFYWYRQILGQKVEFLVSFYNNEISEKSEIFDDQFSVERPDGSNFTLKIRSTKLEDSAMYFCASSRGLPNTEAFFGQGTRLTVV.

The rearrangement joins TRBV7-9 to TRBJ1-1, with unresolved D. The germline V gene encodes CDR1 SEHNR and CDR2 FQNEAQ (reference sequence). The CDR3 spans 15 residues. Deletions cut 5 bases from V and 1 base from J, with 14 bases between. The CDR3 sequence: CASSPSLGENTEAFF. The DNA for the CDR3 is TGTGCCAGCAGCCCGTCCCTTGGGGAGAACACTGAAGCTTTCTTT.

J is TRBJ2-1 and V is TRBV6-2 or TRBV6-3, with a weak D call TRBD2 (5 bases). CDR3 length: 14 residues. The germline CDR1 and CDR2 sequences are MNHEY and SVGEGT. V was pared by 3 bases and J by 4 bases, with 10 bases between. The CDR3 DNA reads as TGTGCCAGCAGTTATAGGACTTTTTACAATGAGCAGTTCTTC. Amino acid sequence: CASSYRTFYNEQFF.

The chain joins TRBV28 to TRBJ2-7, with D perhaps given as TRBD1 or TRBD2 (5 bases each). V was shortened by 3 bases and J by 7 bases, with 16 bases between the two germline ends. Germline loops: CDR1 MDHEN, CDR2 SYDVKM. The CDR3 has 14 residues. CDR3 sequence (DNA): TGTGCCAGCAGTTTGGGACCTAGCCTACGAGAGCAGTACTTC. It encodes CASSLGPSLREQYF. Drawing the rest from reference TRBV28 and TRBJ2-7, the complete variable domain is DVKVTQSSRYLVKRTGEKVFLECVQDMDHENMFWYRQDPGLGLRLIYFSYDVKMKEKGDIPEGYSVSREKKERFSLILESASTNQTSMYLCASSLGPSLREQYFGPGTRLTVT.

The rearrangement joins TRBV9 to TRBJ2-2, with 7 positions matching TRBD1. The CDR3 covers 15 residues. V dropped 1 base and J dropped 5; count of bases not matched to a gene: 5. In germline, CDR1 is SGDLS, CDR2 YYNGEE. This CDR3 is CASSVQNRGTGELFF. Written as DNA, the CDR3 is TGTGCCAGCAGCGTACAAAACAGGGGAACCGGGGAGCTGTTTTTT. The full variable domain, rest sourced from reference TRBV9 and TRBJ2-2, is DSGVTQTPKHLITATGQRVTLRCSPRSGDLSVYWYQQSLDQGLQFLIQYYNGEERAKGNILERFSAQQFPDLHSELNLSSLELGDSALYFCASSVQNRGTGELFFGEGSRLTVL.

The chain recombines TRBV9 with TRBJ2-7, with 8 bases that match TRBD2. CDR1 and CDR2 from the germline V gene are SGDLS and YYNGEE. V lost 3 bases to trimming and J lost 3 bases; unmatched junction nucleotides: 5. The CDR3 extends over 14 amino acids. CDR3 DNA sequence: TGTGCCAGCAGCGCGGGACTAGTTAACTACGAGCAGTACTTC. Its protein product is CASSAGLVNYEQYF. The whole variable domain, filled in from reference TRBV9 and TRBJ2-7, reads DSGVTQTPKHLITATGQRVTLRCSPRSGDLSVYWYQQSLDQGLQFLIQYYNGEERAKGNILERFSAQQFPDLHSELNLSSLELGDSALYFCASSAGLVNYEQYFGPGTRLTVT.

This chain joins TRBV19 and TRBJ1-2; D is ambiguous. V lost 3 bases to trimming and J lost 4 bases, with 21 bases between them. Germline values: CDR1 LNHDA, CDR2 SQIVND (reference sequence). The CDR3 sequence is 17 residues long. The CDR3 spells CASSISIEPTFGYGYTF. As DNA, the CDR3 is TGTGCCAGTAGTATTTCGATAGAACCAACTTTTGGCTATGGCTACACCTTC.

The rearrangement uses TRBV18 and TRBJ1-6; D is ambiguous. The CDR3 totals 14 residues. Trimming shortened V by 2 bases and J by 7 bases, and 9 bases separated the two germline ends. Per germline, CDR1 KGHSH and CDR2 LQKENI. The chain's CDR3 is CASSPETGNSPLHF. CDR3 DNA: TGTGCCAGCTCACCAGAGACGGGGAATTCACCCCTCCACTTT.

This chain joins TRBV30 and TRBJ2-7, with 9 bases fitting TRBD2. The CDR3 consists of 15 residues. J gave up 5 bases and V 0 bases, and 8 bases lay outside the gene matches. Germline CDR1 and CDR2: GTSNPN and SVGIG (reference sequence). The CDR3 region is CAWSVGGRVKDEQYF. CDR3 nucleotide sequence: TGTGCCTGGAGTGTTGGCGGGAGGGTTAAGGACGAGCAGTACTTC.

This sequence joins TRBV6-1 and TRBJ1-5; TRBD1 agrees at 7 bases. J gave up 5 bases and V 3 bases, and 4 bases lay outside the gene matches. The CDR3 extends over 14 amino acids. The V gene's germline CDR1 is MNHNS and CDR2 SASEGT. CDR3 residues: CASSDGTADQPQHF. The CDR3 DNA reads TGTGCCAGCAGTGACGGGACAGCAGATCAGCCCCAGCATTTT.

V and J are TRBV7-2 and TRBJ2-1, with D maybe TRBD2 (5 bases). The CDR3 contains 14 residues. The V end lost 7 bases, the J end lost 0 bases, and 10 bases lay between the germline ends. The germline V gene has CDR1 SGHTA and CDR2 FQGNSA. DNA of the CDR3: TGTGCCAGCACCCGGGATAGCTCCTACAATGAGCAGTTCTTC. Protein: CASTRDSSYNEQFF.

The CDR3 is CAWNKLLITEAFF. Written as DNA, the CDR3 is TGTGCCTGGAATAAGTTACTGATTACTGAAGCTTTCTTT. This rearrangement joins TRBV30 to TRBJ1-1; D is undetermined. V was pared by 4 bases and J by 5 bases, with 14 bases between. CDR1 is GTSNPN and CDR2 is SVGIG in the germline V gene (reference sequence). This CDR3 has 13 amino acids.

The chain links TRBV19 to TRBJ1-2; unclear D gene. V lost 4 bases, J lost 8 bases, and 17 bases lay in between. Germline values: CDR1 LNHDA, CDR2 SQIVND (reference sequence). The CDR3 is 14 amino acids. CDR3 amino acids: CASSTTLYYPGYTF. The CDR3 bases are TGTGCCAGTAGTACCACCCTGTACTATCCCGGCTACACCTTC.

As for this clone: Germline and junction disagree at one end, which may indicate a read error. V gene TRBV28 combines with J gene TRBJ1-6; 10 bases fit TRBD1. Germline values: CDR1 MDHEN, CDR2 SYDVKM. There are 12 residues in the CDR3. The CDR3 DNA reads TGTGCCAGCAGTCCCCCGACAGGGGGCGCGGGCTTT. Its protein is CASSPPTGGAGF.

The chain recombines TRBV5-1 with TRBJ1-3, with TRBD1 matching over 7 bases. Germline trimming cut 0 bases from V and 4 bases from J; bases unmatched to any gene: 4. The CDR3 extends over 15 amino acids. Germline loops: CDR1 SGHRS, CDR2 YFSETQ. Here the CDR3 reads CASSLGLGQGNTIYF. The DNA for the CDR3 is TGCGCCAGCAGCTTGGGTTTGGGACAGGGAAACACCATATATTTT.

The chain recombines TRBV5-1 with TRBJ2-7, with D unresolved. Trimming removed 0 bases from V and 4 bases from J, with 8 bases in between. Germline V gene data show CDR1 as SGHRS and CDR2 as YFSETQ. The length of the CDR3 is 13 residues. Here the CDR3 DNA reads TGCGCCAGCAGCTTGGGAGACCCGTACGAGCAGTACTTC. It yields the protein CASSLGDPYEQYF.

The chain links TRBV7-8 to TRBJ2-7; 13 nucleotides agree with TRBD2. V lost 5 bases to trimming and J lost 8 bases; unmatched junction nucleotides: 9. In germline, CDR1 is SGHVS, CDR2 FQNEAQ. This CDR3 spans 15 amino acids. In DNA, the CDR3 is TGTGCCAGCAGCCAAACCGGGACTAGCGGGATCCAGCAGTACTTC. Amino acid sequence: CASSQTGTSGIQQYF. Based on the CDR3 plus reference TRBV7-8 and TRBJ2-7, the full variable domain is GAGVSQSPRYKVAKRGQDVALRCDPISGHVSLFWYQQALGQGPEFLTYFQNEAQLDKSGLPSDRFFAERPEGSVSTLKIQRTQQEDSAVYLCASSQTGTSGIQQYFGPGTRLTVT.

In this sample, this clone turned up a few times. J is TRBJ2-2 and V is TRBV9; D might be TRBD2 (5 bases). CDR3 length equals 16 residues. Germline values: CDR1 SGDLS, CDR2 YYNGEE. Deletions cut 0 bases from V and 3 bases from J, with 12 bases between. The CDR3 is CASSVGERSYTGELFF. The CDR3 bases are TGTGCCAGCAGCGTAGGGGAGCGGTCCTACACCGGGGAGCTGTTTTTT.

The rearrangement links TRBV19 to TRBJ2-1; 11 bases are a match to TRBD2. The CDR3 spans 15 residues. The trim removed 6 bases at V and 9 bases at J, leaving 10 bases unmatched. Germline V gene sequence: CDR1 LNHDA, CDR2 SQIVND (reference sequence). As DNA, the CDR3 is TGTGCCAGTAGACTCCTAGCGGGAGGTCGAGGTGAGCAGTTCTTC. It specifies CASRLLAGGRGEQFF.